One sample yielded the 19 T cell receptor beta chains listed below, sequenced in a study of neoadjuvant nivolumab and ipilimumab in lung cancer. Profiled with immunoSEQ multiplex PCR; TCRdb holds only in-frame clones, not every one. The sample lists 39,000 or so clones, 89% seen once, with roughly 3.4% in the top ten. The sample consisted of peripheral blood, taken before neoadjuvant nivolumab, alone or with ipilimumab. These receptor sequences come from an adult with non-small cell lung cancer.

V usage is TRBV7-9 and J usage is TRBJ1-1; D might be TRBD1 (5 bases). The CDR3 length is 13 residues. V was cut by 2 bases and J by 4 bases, with 8 bases left in between. Per germline, CDR1 SEHNR and CDR2 FQNEAQ (reference sequence). CDR3 protein: CASSLTGLTEAFF. Written as DNA, the CDR3 is TGTGCCAGCAGCTTAACAGGTCTCACTGAAGCTTTCTTT. The full variable domain, its missing parts supplied by reference TRBV7-9 and TRBJ1-1, is DTGVSQNPRHKITKRGQNVTFRCDPISEHNRLYWYRQTLGQGPEFLTYFQNEAQLEKSRLLSDRFSAERPKGSFSTLEIQRTEQGDSAMYLCASSLTGLTEAFFGQGTRLTVV.

The rearrangement links TRBV4-3 to TRBJ1-2; unclear D gene. V lost 2 bases and J 1 base, leaving 5 bases between the germline ends. CDR3 length equals 13 residues. Germline V lookup: CDR1 LGHNA, CDR2 YSLEER. CDR3 loop: CASSQTGNYGYTF. As DNA, the CDR3 is TGCGCCAGCAGCCAAACGGGTAACTATGGCTACACCTTC.

The rearrangement joins TRBV5-1 to TRBJ2-3; no firm D call. This CDR3 spans 13 amino acids. Trimming removed 6 bases at V and 6 bases at J, with 14 bases between. Germline assignment: CDR1 SGHRS and CDR2 YFSETQ. The CDR3 nucleotides read TGCGCCAGCAATAAAGCCGTAAGGGATACGCAGTATTTT. This codes for CASNKAVRDTQYF.

The chain links TRBV10-3 to TRBJ2-1; 8 nucleotides match TRBD1. The CDR3 contains 16 residues. Germline values: CDR1 ENHRY, CDR2 SYGVKD. Trimming took 4 bases from V and 0 from J; bases not matched to a gene: 5. This CDR3 reads CAISGPGQGSYNEQFF. In DNA, the CDR3 is TGTGCCATCAGTGGGCCCGGACAGGGCTCCTACAATGAGCAGTTCTTC.

The chain uses TRBV4-1 and TRBJ2-7; D is perhaps TRBD1 (6 bases). CDR3 length: 15 amino acids. V lost 1 base, J lost 0 bases, and 10 bases lay in between. Germline V gene sequence: CDR1 MGHRA, CDR2 YSYEKL. CDR3 region: CASSQARGHSYEQYF. Here the CDR3 DNA reads TGCGCCAGCAGCCAAGCGAGGGGACACTCCTACGAGCAGTACTTC.

This clone was found a few times. The gene calls are TRBV5-1 and TRBJ2-7; 8 bases map to TRBD1. Germline CDR1 and CDR2: SGHRS and YFSETQ. This CDR3 is 14 amino acids long. V was clipped by 2 bases and J by 5 bases; unmatched bases: 6. Here the CDR3 DNA reads TGCGCCAGCAGCTTTGGACAGGGAGTGAACGAGCAGTACTTC. Translation: CASSFGQGVNEQYF.

This clone appeared a few times. The rearrangement uses TRBV11-3 and TRBJ2-1; a weak D match, TRBD2 (5 bases). Germline V lookup: CDR1 SGHNT, CDR2 YENEEA. The length of the CDR3 is 11 residues. V was clipped by 3 bases and J by 9 bases, with 6 bases between them. Here the CDR3 reads CASSFRGEQFF. The CDR3 bases are TGTGCCAGCAGCTTCCGGGGTGAGCAGTTCTTC.

This clone appeared a few times. The CDR3 DNA reads as TGTGCCAGCTCCCCCGCCTTTGGCAGAGGGAACACTGAAGCTTTCTTT. Translation: CASSPAFGRGNTEAFF. This chain links TRBV18 with TRBJ1-1, with D unresolved. In germline, CDR1 is KGHSH, CDR2 LQKENI. The V and J ends lost 6 bases and 1 base respectively, with 18 bases between them. The CDR3 sequence is 16 residues long.

The J gene is TRBJ2-1, the V gene TRBV18, with 9 positions matching TRBD2. J was trimmed by 5 bases and V by 5 bases; bases with no gene match: 7. Germline-derived CDR1 and CDR2 are KGHSH and LQKENI. The CDR3 totals 15 residues. CDR3 bases: TGTGCCAGCTCATCTCCGGGACTAGCTGACAATGAGCAGTTCTTC. Translation: CASSSPGLADNEQFF.

The chain combines TRBV7-9 with TRBJ1-4, with D unresolved. The V gene lost 5 bases and the J gene lost 8 bases, with 18 bases spanning the gap. The CDR3 covers 15 residues. CDR1 is SEHNR, CDR2 FQNEAQ, per germline (reference sequence). The CDR3 reads CASSQKELKGEKLFF. In DNA, the CDR3 is TGTGCCAGCAGCCAAAAGGAGCTGAAGGGCGAAAAACTGTTTTTT.

A single count supports this clone. This sequence joins TRBV5-5 and TRBJ2-2, with 7 bases identical to TRBD1. CDR3 size: 16 residues. Germline CDR1 SGHKS, CDR2 YYEKEE (reference sequence). The ends lost 2 bases at V and 1 base at J; junction bases unmatched: 5. In DNA form, the CDR3 reads TGTGCCAGCAGCTTATTAGACAGGGAGAACACCGGGGAGCTGTTTTTT. Its translation is CASSLLDRENTGELFF.

This chain joins TRBV29-1 and TRBJ2-5; D is unclear. Trimming removed 7 bases from V and 2 bases from J, with 14 bases in between. The CDR3 totals 13 residues. The germline gives CDR1 SQVTM, CDR2 ANQGSEA. CDR3 bases: TGCAGCGCCAACCGACGGCAGCAAGAGACCCAGTACTTC. Amino acids: CSANRRQQETQYF. The variable domain in full, with the rest retrieved from reference TRBV29-1 and TRBJ2-5, is SAVISQKPSRDICQRGTSLTIQCQVDSQVTMMFWYRQQPGQSLTLIATANQGSEATYESGFVIDKFPISRPNLTFSTLTVSNMSPEDSSIYLCSANRRQQETQYFGPGTRLLVL.

The chain uses TRBV5-6 and TRBJ2-7, with 9 nucleotides matching TRBD2. J lost 5 bases, V lost 1 base, and 7 bases had no gene match. The CDR3 totals 15 residues. Germline V gene data show CDR1 as SGHDT and CDR2 as YYEEEE. The DNA for the CDR3 is TGTGCCAGCAGCTTGATGGCGGGAGGGCCCCACGAGCAGTACTTC. Translated, it gives CASSLMAGGPHEQYF. The full variable domain, in which reference TRBV5-6 and TRBJ2-7 provide the parts outside the CDR3, is DAGVTQSPTHLIKTRGQQVTLRCSPKSGHDTVSWYQQALGQGPQFIFQYYEEEERQRGNFPDRFSGHQFPNYSSELNVNALLLGDSALYLCASSLMAGGPHEQYFGPGTRLTVT.

This clone occurred once. The chain couples TRBV7-9 to TRBJ2-3; TRBD2 matches at 10 bases. After removal of 7 bases from V and 0 bases from J, the junction contained 7 bases not matched to a gene. Germline lookup yields CDR1 SEHNR and CDR2 FQNEAQ (reference sequence). The CDR3 runs 16 residues. CDR3 loop: CASIFSGRLSTDTQYF. CDR3 sequence (DNA): TGTGCCAGCATCTTTAGCGGGAGGTTGAGCACAGATACGCAGTATTTT.

The chain employs TRBV29-1 and TRBJ2-7; 9 bases map to TRBD2. The germline gives CDR1 SQVTM, CDR2 ANQGSEA. The CDR3 consists of 12 residues. The V gene end was trimmed by 5 bases and the J gene end by 6 bases; junction bases not matched to a gene: 5. The CDR3 spells CSVTLSGSEQYF. The CDR3 bases are TGCAGCGTTACCCTTAGCGGGAGCGAGCAGTACTTC.

The chain uses TRBV10-2 and TRBJ2-5; unclear D gene. The V gene lost 6 bases and the J gene lost 1 base, with 12 bases spanning the gap. CDR1 and CDR2 (germline): WSHSY, SAAADI. The CDR3 is 14 amino acids. CDR3 protein: CASRLRDRQETQYF. In DNA, the CDR3 is TGCGCCAGCAGGCTAAGGGATCGCCAAGAGACCCAGTACTTC.

The genes are TRBV30 and TRBJ2-5; D not resolved. Germline lookup yields CDR1 GTSNPN and CDR2 SVGIG (reference sequence). The V and J ends lost 0 bases and 5 bases respectively, with 7 bases between them. The CDR3 length is 12 residues. CDR3 DNA sequence: TGTGCCTGGAGTGTAAGTACGGAGACCCAGTACTTC. Protein product: CAWSVSTETQYF.

The V gene is TRBV7-2, the J gene TRBJ2-3, with no clear D. This CDR3 is 16 amino acids long. The germline CDR1 and CDR2 sequences are SGHTA and FQGNSA. Trimming stripped 2 bases from V and 2 bases from J, with 14 bases between. DNA for the CDR3: TGTGCCAGCAGCTTATCACCGGGCTTCGTCACAGATACGCAGTATTTT. This sequence encodes CASSLSPGFVTDTQYF.

This clone was seen a handful of times. This chain joins TRBV7-9 and TRBJ2-5, with 9 bases that match TRBD2. Looked up from germline, CDR1 is SEHNR and CDR2 is FQNEAQ (reference sequence). The CDR3 contains 16 residues. With 5 bases clipped from V and 5 bases from J, the junction kept 12 bases outside the gene matches. The CDR3 sequence: CASSPLAGWSVETQYF. CDR3 bases: TGTGCCAGCAGCCCCCTAGCGGGATGGTCCGTTGAGACCCAGTACTTC.